This T cell receptor (beta chain) is from a study of blood T cells in healthy people across ages. Overall study results and limits: Reliance upon unsorted PBMCs precluded definitive naive versus antigen-experienced comparison.

With a J-beta primer mix and a sample-barcoded 5' primer, a second PCR ran about 7 to 12 cycles. TCRdb reprocessed the 5' RACE reads via MiXCR and lists one record per CDR3 protein. The sample lists hundreds of thousands of distinct CDR3 sequences, about 26% occurring once. There were at least 5 micrograms of total RNA extracted from every sample. As concerns this clonotype: Antigen specificity is unknown.

CDR1 and CDR2 (germline): SGHAT, FQNNGV. This CDR3 is 16 amino acids long. V trimming: 5 bases; J trimming: 4 bases; junction bases outside the gene matches: 9. These same records also appear under a second study, on T cells of mothers and their children. This second study says: Over 9.5 million TCR beta CDR3 reads were obtained from each mother, and a few million from each child.

This TCR was recovered from a boy aged 2 to 9 in good health. The sample taken for sequencing was blood. The chain links TRBV11-2 to TRBJ2-3; TRBD1 agrees at 10 bases. The CDR3 loop reads CASSTGQGGNSDTQYF. The CDR3 region has the DNA TGTGCCAGCAGCACAGGACAGGGGGGGAACTCAGATACGCAGTATTTT.